The next 22 T cell receptor beta chains were all read from a single sample in a study of shared clonotypes between healthy human individuals (TCRdb year 2020). The protocol used for the library was the immunoSEQ multiplex PCR assay. This is the immuneACCESS table as TCRdb keeps it, with only in-frame sequences that have V and J called. A part of the clones is gone; compared with another copy, unresolved V genes explain less than half, and the rest is unexplained. The sample table records fewer than 1.6 million clones; approximately 98.5% of these occur just once. The ten largest clonotypes hold around 0.33% of the sample. The sample comprised naive CD4+ T cells sorted from blood. The sample's cell subset or site label is to be understood as: CD45RA+ positively selected. These receptors all come from a man aged 25-40 years in good health.

To note about this clone: Other DNA sequences within the sample encode an identical CDR3. This chain joins TRBV9 and TRBJ2-5; 7 bases are shared with TRBD1. The CDR3 sequence is 13 residues long. Germline CDR1 is SGDLS and CDR2 is YYNGEE. After removal of 0 bases from V and 5 bases from J, the junction contained 1 base not matched to a gene. DNA for the CDR3: TGTGCCAGCAGCGTAGTACAGGGGGAGACCCAGTACTTC. Its translation is CASSVVQGETQYF.

This clone was counted a single time. The CDR3 loop is CASSEIRRSESGAQYF. DNA for the CDR3: TGTGCCAGCAGTGAAATACGGAGAAGTGAGTCCGGGGCCCAGTATTTT. The V and J genes are TRBV2 and TRBJ2-3; D may correspond to TRBD1 or TRBD2 (5 bases each). This CDR3 contains 16 residues. The germline gives CDR1 SNHLY, CDR2 FYNNEI. The V end lost 2 bases, the J end lost 12 bases, and 24 bases lay between the germline ends. The full variable domain, in which reference TRBV2 and TRBJ2-3 provide the parts outside the CDR3, is EPEVTQTPSHQVTQMGQEVILRCVPISNHLYFYWYRQILGQKVEFLVSFYNNEISEKSEIFDDQFSVERPDGSNFTLKIRSTKLEDSAMYFCASSEIRRSESGAQYFGPGTRLTVL.

This clone appeared a single time. J is TRBJ2-1 and V is TRBV2, with unresolved D. V shed 7 bases and J shed 2 bases, with 12 bases lying between them. This CDR3 has 14 amino acids. From germline, CDR1 is SNHLY and CDR2 FYNNEI. For the CDR3, the DNA is TGTGCCAGCATGTCAGCTCCTCCCTACAATGAGCAGTTCTTC. Translated, it gives CASMSAPPYNEQFF.

The gene calls are TRBV6-1 and TRBJ2-7; maybe TRBD2 (6 bases). There are 15 residues in the CDR3. Germline lookup yields CDR1 MNHNS and CDR2 SASEGT. The V gene lost 3 bases and the J gene lost 2 bases, with 14 bases spanning the gap. The CDR3 reads CASSDRAGGAYEQYF. For the CDR3, the DNA is TGTGCCAGCAGTGACAGGGCCGGAGGGGCCTACGAGCAGTACTTC.

This rearrangement joins TRBV9 to TRBJ2-1, with 10 bases matching TRBD1. V gave up 4 bases and J gave up 9 bases; unmatched junction bases: 13. Germline-derived CDR1 and CDR2 are SGDLS and YYNGEE. This CDR3 spans 16 amino acids. This CDR3 is CASSPGTGAGVVEQFF. CDR3 sequence (DNA): TGTGCCAGCAGCCCTGGGACAGGGGCAGGAGTTGTTGAGCAGTTCTTC.

The rearrangement links TRBV7-6 to TRBJ1-2; D is possibly TRBD1 (5 bases). The CDR3 is made up of 13 amino acids. Trimming removed 5 bases from V and 4 bases from J, with 11 bases in between. The germline gives CDR1 SGHVS, CDR2 FNYEAQ. The CDR3 bases are TGTGCCAGCAGCCTGGGGGGGTTCTATGGCTACACCTTC. Translating it yields CASSLGGFYGYTF. Supplemented by reference TRBV7-6 and TRBJ1-2, the full variable domain reads GAGVSQSPRYKVTKRGQDVALRCDPISGHVSLYWYRQALGQGPEFLTYFNYEAQQDKSGLPNDRFSAERPEGSISTLTIQRTEQRDSAMYRCASSLGGFYGYTFGSGTRLTVV.

The CDR3 bases are TGTGCCATCAGTGAGTCGCACTCCCTCCTTAATGAGCAGTTCTTC. It yields the protein CAISESHSLLNEQFF. The chain employs TRBV10-3 and TRBJ2-1; D ambiguous. This CDR3 is 15 amino acids long. Germline V gives CDR1 ENHRY, CDR2 SYGVKD. V dropped 0 bases and J dropped 7 bases, with 13 bases sitting between them.

The chain carries TRBV7-9 and TRBJ2-1, with 7 bases aligning to TRBD2. Germline trimming cut 5 bases from V and 0 bases from J; bases unmatched to any gene: 4. The length of the CDR3 is 15 residues. Germline assignment: CDR1 SEHNR and CDR2 FQNEAQ (reference sequence). The DNA for the CDR3 is TGTGCCAGCAGCCCTAAGCGGGACTCCTACAATGAGCAGTTCTTC. Its protein is CASSPKRDSYNEQFF.

The chain joins TRBV7-9 to TRBJ1-5; D not certain. The CDR3 runs to 13 residues. Trimming left V 4 bases short and J 9 bases short, with 13 bases between. Germline V CDR1 and CDR2: SEHNR, FQNEAQ (reference sequence). The CDR3 here is CASSYQDVSPQHF. Here the CDR3 DNA reads TGTGCCAGCAGCTATCAGGACGTTTCGCCCCAGCATTTT.

As concerns this clone: An end of the junction does not agree with germline; a read error may underlie this. The rearrangement uses TRBV7-2 and TRBJ1-5; D remains unclear. This CDR3 spans 14 amino acids. Germline V gene sequence: CDR1 SGHTA, CDR2 FQGNSA. CDR3 sequence reads: CVSSLSVSEQPQHF. For the CDR3, the DNA is TGTGTCAGCAGCTTGTCCGTCTCCGAACAGCCCCAGCATTTT.

As regards this clone: The sample contains more than one DNA sequence encoding this CDR3. The chain employs TRBV5-1 and TRBJ1-5, with TRBD1 identical over 8 bases. This CDR3 contains 15 residues. CDR1 and CDR2 (germline): SGHRS, YFSETQ. V gave up 0 bases and J gave up 3 bases; unmatched junction bases: 2. The CDR3 region is CASSLDRGSNQPQHF. In DNA form, the CDR3 reads TGCGCCAGCAGCTTGGACAGGGGGTCCAATCAGCCCCAGCATTTT.

The rearrangement uses TRBV29-1 and TRBJ2-1; TRBD2 matches 11 bases. CDR1 is SQVTM, CDR2 ANQGSEA, per germline. This CDR3 spans 15 amino acids. Losses at the gene ends were 4 bases for V and 6 bases for J; bases not matched to a gene: 8. CDR3 coding DNA: TGCAGCGTTGGGCCTCTAGCGGGAGGAAGCAATGAGCAGTTCTTC. Translation gives CSVGPLAGGSNEQFF.

This chain links TRBV10-1 with TRBJ2-3; D not certain. V was pared by 5 bases and J by 8 bases, with 17 bases between. The V gene's germline CDR1 is WNHNN and CDR2 SYGVQD (reference sequence). This CDR3 spans 14 amino acids. Written as DNA, the CDR3 is TGCGCCAGCAGTTCCCTCGGTGACCTAAGTACGCAGTATTTT. Translation: CASSSLGDLSTQYF.

This chain joins TRBV7-8 and TRBJ2-7, with 7 bases that match TRBD2. Losses at the gene ends were 5 bases for V and 2 bases for J; bases not matched to a gene: 15. Per the germline V gene, CDR1 is SGHVS and CDR2 is FQNEAQ. The CDR3 contains 17 residues. The CDR3 DNA sequence: TGTGCCAGCAGCAAAACTACTTTAAGAGGGAGGGCCTACGAGCAGTACTTC. This translates into CASSKTTLRGRAYEQYF.

V and J are TRBV20-1 and TRBJ2-5; TRBD2 is a possible D gene (5 bases). Germline V CDR1 and CDR2: DFQATT, SNEGSKA (reference sequence). The CDR3 contains 11 residues. Between the trimmed V and J ends, which lost 7 bases and 4 bases, there was a span of 10 bases. CDR3: CSGGLGETQYF. CDR3 nucleotide sequence: TGCAGTGGCGGGTTGGGAGAGACCCAGTACTTC.

This chain links TRBV9 with TRBJ2-2; D is perhaps TRBD1 (6 bases). Germline values: CDR1 SGDLS, CDR2 YYNGEE. The CDR3 has 14 residues. Trimming cost V 3 bases and J 1 base, with 7 bases left between them. The CDR3 region is CASSAGQNTGELFF. CDR3 coding DNA: TGTGCCAGCAGCGCGGGACAGAACACCGGGGAGCTGTTTTTT.

This clone was seen only once. This chain connects TRBV4-3 to TRBJ2-7, with D possibly matching TRBD2 (5 bases). Per germline, CDR1 LGHNA and CDR2 YSLEER. V was clipped by 0 bases and J by 5 bases, with 20 bases between them. The CDR3 runs to 17 residues. The CDR3 bases are TGCGCCAGCAGCCAAGAAACTCTGGGAATAGTGACTAACGAGCAGTACTTC. It is translated as CASSQETLGIVTNEQYF.

The chain couples TRBV7-9 to TRBJ2-3, with 12 bases fitting TRBD2. The CDR3 covers 13 residues. Trimming took 6 bases from V and 6 from J; bases not matched to a gene: 1. In germline, CDR1 is SEHNR, CDR2 FQNEAQ (reference sequence). The CDR3 region is CASRLAGGDTQYF. CDR3 coding DNA: TGTGCCAGCAGACTAGCGGGGGGTGATACGCAGTATTTT. The full variable domain, with the rest looked up from reference TRBV7-9 and TRBJ2-3, is DTGVSQNPRHKITKRGQNVTFRCDPISEHNRLYWYRQTLGQGPEFLTYFQNEAQLEKSRLLSDRFSAERPKGSFSTLEIQRTEQGDSAMYLCASRLAGGDTQYFGPGTRLTVL.

Worth noting for this clone: This specimen includes other DNA sequences encoding the same CDR3. This chain joins TRBV2 and TRBJ2-3; 9 nucleotides line up with TRBD1. The CDR3 consists of 13 residues. Per the germline V gene, CDR1 is SNHLY and CDR2 is FYNNEI. The ends lost 9 bases at V and 3 bases at J; junction bases unmatched: 4. The CDR3 spells CASMTGGTDTQYF. In DNA form, the CDR3 reads TGTGCCAGTATGACAGGGGGAACAGATACGCAGTATTTT.

This chain links TRBV18 with TRBJ1-2; TRBD1 matches at 7 bases. The length of the CDR3 is 14 residues. Germline CDR1 KGHSH, CDR2 LQKENI. After removal of 2 bases from V and 3 bases from J, the junction contained 3 bases not matched to a gene. CDR3 sequence: CASSPSQGDYGYTF. In nucleotides, the CDR3 is TGTGCCAGCTCACCATCCCAGGGGGACTATGGCTACACCTTC.

The chain couples TRBV6-1 to TRBJ2-7; the D is unclear. The CDR3 is made up of 14 amino acids. CDR1 MNHNS and CDR2 SASEGT come from the germline V gene. V lost 2 bases and J lost 3, with 11 bases in between. The CDR3 region has the DNA TGTGCCAGCAGTGAACTTGAAATGATCTACGAGCAGTACTTC. Amino acid sequence: CASSELEMIYEQYF.

J is TRBJ1-2 and V is TRBV29-1, with D hard to call. The CDR3 is 12 residues long. Per the germline V gene, CDR1 is SQVTM and CDR2 is ANQGSEA. The V and J ends lost 3 bases and 4 bases respectively, with 9 bases between them. CDR3 region: CSVEGSSYGYTF. CDR3 DNA sequence: TGCAGCGTTGAGGGAAGTAGCTATGGCTACACCTTC. The full variable domain, rest sourced from reference TRBV29-1 and TRBJ1-2, is SAVISQKPSRDICQRGTSLTIQCQVDSQVTMMFWYRQQPGQSLTLIATANQGSEATYESGFVIDKFPISRPNLTFSTLTVSNMSPEDSSIYLCSVEGSSYGYTFGSGTRLTVV.